Below are 11 T cell receptor beta chains sequenced from a single sample in a study of T cell changes during pregnancy in multiple sclerosis. The protocol was immunoSEQ multiplex PCR, while the TCRdb copy is restricted to in-frame clones and leaves out a portion. In the table there are roughly 69,000 clones, approximately 93% of which are singletons. The sample consisted of peripheral blood, taken in the second trimester of pregnancy. The receptors come from a female donor with multiple sclerosis, enrolled in a pregnancy study.

In nucleotides, the CDR3 is TGCGCCAGCAGTGGGGGGGTTAGCAATCAGCCCCAGCATTTT. Amino acids: CASSGGVSNQPQHF. V is TRBV10-2 and J is TRBJ1-5; D might be TRBD1 (5 bases). V was pared by 4 bases and J by 0 bases, with 7 bases between. Germline V CDR1 and CDR2: WSHSY, SAAADI. The CDR3 spans 14 residues.

V gene TRBV19 combines with J gene TRBJ1-4; possibly TRBD1 for D (6 bases). The germline gives CDR1 LNHDA, CDR2 SQIVND (reference sequence). Trimming cost V 4 bases and J 5 bases, with 14 bases left between them. The CDR3 sequence is 15 residues long. In DNA form, the CDR3 reads TGTGCCAGTAGTACCCTCGGACAGATAAATGAAAAACTGTTTTTT. Translated: CASSTLGQINEKLFF.

V and J are TRBV30 and TRBJ1-1; D call uncertain. Germline V gene lookup returns CDR1 GTSNPN and CDR2 SVGIG (reference sequence). Trimming cost V 0 bases and J 1 base, with 18 bases left between them. The CDR3 length is 17 residues. CDR3 protein: CAWSVGSPRRRNTEAFF. The CDR3 nucleotides are TGTGCCTGGAGTGTAGGTTCTCCCAGGCGACGGAACACTGAAGCTTTCTTT.

The V call is TRBV27, the J call TRBJ1-2, with 9 positions matching TRBD1. From germline, CDR1 is MNHEY and CDR2 SMNVEV (reference sequence). The CDR3 contains 15 residues. J was trimmed by 4 bases and V by 5 bases; bases with no gene match: 8. The CDR3 region has the DNA TGTGCCAGCAGTCCCGGGACAGGGACTGGCTATGGCTACACCTTC. Protein sequence: CASSPGTGTGYGYTF.

V is TRBV5-6 and J is TRBJ2-1; D is perhaps TRBD2 (5 bases). The germline V and J ends were trimmed by 2 bases and 8 bases, with 8 bases remaining between them. From germline, CDR1 is SGHDT and CDR2 YYEEEE. The CDR3 length is 12 residues. The CDR3 nucleotides read TGTGCCAGCAGCTTAACTAGTTATGAGCAGTTCTTC. Its protein is CASSLTSYEQFF.

The rearrangement uses TRBV6-4 and TRBJ1-1; D ambiguous. The CDR3 spans 13 residues. The ends were cut back, 6 bases at V and 0 bases at J, with 8 bases in the middle. Germline loops: CDR1 MRHNA, CDR2 SNTAGT. CDR3 sequence reads: CASRVHMNTEAFF. DNA of the CDR3: TGTGCCAGCAGAGTACACATGAACACTGAAGCTTTCTTT.

The chain recombines TRBV30 with TRBJ1-4; a possible D gene is TRBD1 (5 bases). Germline V gene sequence: CDR1 GTSNPN, CDR2 SVGIG (reference sequence). The CDR3 covers 15 residues. Trimming removed 3 bases from V and 8 bases from J, with 19 bases in between. Here the CDR3 reads CAWRPGEEVLEKLFF. The CDR3 bases are TGTGCCTGGAGACCGGGGGAGGAGGTGCTGGAAAAACTGTTTTTT.

The genes are TRBV13 and TRBJ1-1, with 10 nucleotides matching TRBD1. The CDR3 is made up of 17 amino acids. V lost 5 bases and J lost 1; bases outside the gene matches: 10. Germline lookup yields CDR1 PRHDT and CDR2 FYEKMQ (reference sequence). The CDR3 loop is CASSQTRQGATNTEAFF. The DNA of the CDR3 is TGTGCCAGCAGCCAGACGAGACAGGGGGCGACGAACACTGAAGCTTTCTTT.

This clone showed up just once. This chain links TRBV29-1 with TRBJ1-4; tentative D call: TRBD1 (6 bases). The germline gives CDR1 SQVTM, CDR2 ANQGSEA. This CDR3 has 15 amino acids. The germline V and J ends were trimmed by 6 bases and 0 bases, with 14 bases remaining between them. The CDR3: CSVTGNAATNEKLFF. CDR3 in DNA: TGCAGCGTGACAGGAAACGCGGCAACTAATGAAAAACTGTTTTTT.

The rearrangement joins TRBV5-1 to TRBJ2-2; 12 bases align to TRBD2. The CDR3 loop spans 15 amino acids. The ends lost 4 bases at V and 7 bases at J; junction bases unmatched: 5. Germline V gives CDR1 SGHRS, CDR2 YFSETQ. For the CDR3, the DNA is TGCGCCAGCAGCGCCCTAGCGGGAGGGGTCGGGGAGCTGTTTTTT. It encodes CASSALAGGVGELFF. The whole variable domain, filled in from reference TRBV5-1 and TRBJ2-2, reads KAGVTQTPRYLIKTRGQQVTLSCSPISGHRSVSWYQQTPGQGLQFLFEYFSETQRNKGNFPGRFSGRQFSNSRSEMNVSTLELGDSALYLCASSALAGGVGELFFGEGSRLTVL.

The V call is TRBV9, the J call TRBJ2-2, with 11 positions matching TRBD2. The CDR3 contains 18 residues. Germline V gene sequence: CDR1 SGDLS, CDR2 YYNGEE. The V segment lost 0 bases and the J segment 7 bases; nucleotides outside the gene matches: 11. CDR3 DNA: TGTGCCAGCAGCGTAGTTGCAATAGCGGGGGGGCCCATCGGGGAGCTGTTTTTT. Protein: CASSVVAIAGGPIGELFF.